This T cell receptor beta chain originates from a study of cytomegalovirus exposure and HLA in healthy donors. Study results and limitations: As a later analysis showed, a missense DCLRE1C variant was linked to trimming of TCR beta V- and J-genes. Per a prior analysis, the majority of TCR beta V segments were productive roughly 87% or roughly 30% of the time.

The PCR employed 60 Vbeta primers together with 13 Jbeta primers. TCRdb keeps only in-frame clones here, not all; method: immunoSEQ multiplex PCR. The sample has approximately 150,000 clones, roughly 80% seen once. Comment on this clone: As yet, its antigen is unknown.

The specimen was PBMCs. The TCR originated in a man aged 35-49 years in good health and CMV-seronegative.

CDR3: CATSRDLQRYTGELFF. In DNA, the CDR3 is TGTGCCACCAGCAGAGATTTACAGCGGTACACCGGGGAGCTGTTTTTT. The chain recombines TRBV15 with TRBJ2-2; a weak D match, TRBD2 (5 bases). V gave up 0 bases and J gave up 3 bases, with 11 bases separating them. The CDR3 is 16 amino acids. The germline V gene has CDR1 LNHNV and CDR2 YYDKDF (reference sequence).